Sequencing of this T cell receptor (beta chain) was carried out in a study of cytomegalovirus exposure and HLA in healthy donors. In the study overall: Clustering assigned approximately 79% of the approximately 400 genotyped donors to the Caucasian-associated ancestry cluster. Findings and caveats of the study: For most TCR beta V segments, an earlier analysis put the productive rate at about 90% or about 30% of the time. Follow-up analysis later connected one missense variant in DCLRE1C with trimming of TCR beta V- and J-genes.

V shed 3 bases and J shed 4 bases, with 13 bases lying between them. The CDR3 has 15 residues. Germline-derived CDR1 and CDR2 are SGHNT and YENEEA. Primers included in the PCR were 60 Vbeta and 13 Jbeta primers. Clones were read by immunoSEQ multiplex PCR, and TCRdb kept only the in-frame ones, dropping some. The sample consists of over 150,000 clones, about four fifths of them appearing once. About this clone itself: Its cognate antigen is unknown.

Healthy donors of bone marrow made up the group. The sample comprised PBMCs. This receptor was taken from a male donor in good health and CMV-seropositive. The chain couples TRBV11-3 to TRBJ2-1; tentatively, D is TRBD2 (6 bases). The CDR3 DNA sequence: TGTGCCAGCAGCTTGTCGGGGGAGCCGTACAATGAGCAGTTCTTC. Encoded protein: CASSLSGEPYNEQFF. Using reference TRBV11-3 and TRBJ2-1 for the parts outside the CDR3, the full variable domain is EAGVVQSPRYKIIEKKQPVAFWCNPISGHNTLYWYLQNLGQGPELLIRYENEEAVDDSQLPKDRFSAERLKGVDSTLKIQPAELGDSAVYLCASSLSGEPYNEQFFGPGTRLTVL.